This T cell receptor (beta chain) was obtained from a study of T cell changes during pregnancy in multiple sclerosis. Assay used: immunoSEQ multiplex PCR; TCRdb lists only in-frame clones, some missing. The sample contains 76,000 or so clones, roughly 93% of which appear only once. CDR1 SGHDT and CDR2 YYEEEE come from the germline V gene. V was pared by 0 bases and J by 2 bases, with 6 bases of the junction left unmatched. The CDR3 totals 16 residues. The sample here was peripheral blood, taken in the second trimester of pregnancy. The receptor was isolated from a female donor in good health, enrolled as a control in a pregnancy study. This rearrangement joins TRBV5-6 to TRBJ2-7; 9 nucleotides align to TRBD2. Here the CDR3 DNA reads TGTGCCAGCAGCTTGGTGGCGGGGGGGATTACCTACGAGCAGTACTTC. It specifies CASSLVAGGITYEQYF. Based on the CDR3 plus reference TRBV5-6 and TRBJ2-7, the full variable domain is DAGVTQSPTHLIKTRGQQVTLRCSPKSGHDTVSWYQQALGQGPQFIFQYYEEEERQRGNFPDRFSGHQFPNYSSELNVNALLLGDSALYLCASSLVAGGITYEQYFGPGTRLTVT.